The 32 T cell receptor beta chains in this list originate from one sample, sequenced in a study of T cell responses to AZD1222 COVID-19 vaccine. Assay: immunoSEQ multiplex PCR; the TCRdb copy retains only in-frame clones and omits some. Among approximately 140,000 clones listed, 80% to 95% were seen once. Sequenced material: peripheral blood, taken 28 days after the second AZD1222 dose. The origin of the receptors is an adult who received the AZD1222 COVID-19 vaccine.

Of note for this clone: Other DNA sequences in the same sample also yield this CDR3. The chain carries TRBV19 and TRBJ2-1; TRBD1 aligns across 7 bases. The V segment lost 6 bases and the J segment 0 bases; nucleotides outside the gene matches: 5. CDR1 is LNHDA, CDR2 SQIVND, per germline (reference sequence). CDR3 size: 15 residues. CDR3 in DNA: TGTGCCAGTAGACCGGACAGGAGCTCCTACAATGAGCAGTTCTTC. It specifies CASRPDRSSYNEQFF.

J is TRBJ1-1 and V is TRBV4-1; TRBD1 aligns across 7 bases. The CDR3 is 15 residues long. With 1 base clipped from V and 7 bases from J, the junction kept 9 bases outside the gene matches. Germline-derived CDR1 and CDR2 are MGHRA and YSYEKL. CDR3 loop: CASSQVVRAGGEAFF. CDR3 DNA: TGCGCCAGCAGCCAAGTAGTCAGGGCAGGGGGTGAAGCTTTCTTT.

The V call is TRBV30, the J call TRBJ1-1, with D possibly being TRBD1 (5 bases). The V end was cut by 8 bases, the J end by 4 bases, with 11 bases between. The germline V gene has CDR1 GTSNPN and CDR2 SVGIG (reference sequence). This CDR3 region has 11 residues. The CDR3 is CAGDGFTEAFF. Written as DNA, the CDR3 is TGTGCCGGGGACGGGTTCACTGAAGCTTTCTTT.

The V gene is TRBV7-6, the J gene TRBJ2-2, with 8 nucleotides matching TRBD2. CDR1 is SGHVS, CDR2 FNYEAQ, per germline. The length of the CDR3 is 15 residues. Losses at the gene ends were 4 bases for V and 8 bases for J; bases not matched to a gene: 9. CDR3 sequence reads: CASSSTSAIAGELFF. The CDR3 DNA follows: TGTGCCAGCAGCTCGACTAGCGCGATCGCTGGGGAGCTGTTTTTT.

Only one count was recorded for this clone. The chain links TRBV5-1 to TRBJ2-7; 14 bases match TRBD2. CDR3 length: 13 amino acids. Germline values: CDR1 SGHRS, CDR2 YFSETQ. The V segment lost 4 bases and the J segment 12 bases; nucleotides outside the gene matches: 6. The CDR3 coding sequence is TGCGCCAGCAGCCGGGGACTAGCGGGAGCCCGGTACTTC. Translated, it gives CASSRGLAGARYF.

The chain employs TRBV15 and TRBJ1-2, with D perhaps TRBD1 (5 bases). V was pared by 2 bases and J by 2 bases, with 12 bases between. CDR1 is LNHNV, CDR2 YYDKDF, per germline (reference sequence). The CDR3 is 15 residues long. DNA of the CDR3: TGTGCCACCAGCAGAACCATGGGGGTGAACTATGGCTACACCTTC. The encoded protein is CATSRTMGVNYGYTF.

The V gene is TRBV29-1, the J gene TRBJ1-1; D is possibly TRBD1 (6 bases). The CDR3 totals 14 residues. From germline, CDR1 is SQVTM and CDR2 ANQGSEA. V dropped 4 bases and J dropped 1 base, with 13 bases sitting between them. The CDR3 protein is CSVVRGGTNTEAFF. The CDR3, as DNA: TGCAGCGTTGTTAGGGGGGGAACGAACACTGAAGCTTTCTTT.

This chain connects TRBV15 to TRBJ1-5; unclear D gene. CDR3 length: 12 residues. Germline lookup yields CDR1 LNHNV and CDR2 YYDKDF (reference sequence). V lost 3 bases and J 8 bases, leaving 8 bases between the germline ends. The CDR3 protein is CATSSRGKPQHF. DNA for the CDR3: TGTGCCACCAGCAGTCGGGGTAAGCCCCAGCATTTT.

The chain has TRBV5-8 and TRBJ1-1, with 9 bases that match TRBD1. CDR3 length equals 15 residues. The V segment lost 4 bases and the J segment 0 bases; nucleotides outside the gene matches: 4. Germline V lookup: CDR1 SGHTS, CDR2 YDEGEE. CDR3 protein: CASSRTGAMNTEAFF. CDR3 nucleotide sequence: TGTGCCAGCAGCAGGACAGGGGCCATGAACACTGAAGCTTTCTTT.

The V call is TRBV19, the J call TRBJ1-2; D not certain. CDR3 length: 12 amino acids. Germline lookup yields CDR1 LNHDA and CDR2 SQIVND (reference sequence). Trimming took 5 bases from V and 8 from J, leaving 12 bases between them. The CDR3 sequence: CASSETVGGYTF. Here the CDR3 DNA reads TGTGCCAGTAGTGAGACGGTGGGCGGCTACACCTTC.

The V and J genes are TRBV18 and TRBJ1-1; maybe TRBD1 (5 bases). With 4 bases removed from V and 8 bases from J, the gap between germline ends came to 8 bases. Germline CDR1 and CDR2: KGHSH and LQKENI. The CDR3 has 11 amino acids. CDR3 coding DNA: TGTGCCAGCTCACGGGGCTGGGAAGCTTTCTTT. Amino acid sequence: CASSRGWEAFF. Variable domain in full (rest from reference TRBV18 and TRBJ1-1): NAGVMQNPRHLVRRRGQEARLRCSPMKGHSHVYWYRQLPEEGLKFMVYLQKENIIDESGMPKERFSAEFPKEGPSILRIQQVVRGDSAAYFCASSRGWEAFFGQGTRLTVV.

The V call is TRBV18, the J call TRBJ1-4; D might be TRBD1 (6 bases). Per the germline V gene, CDR1 is KGHSH and CDR2 is LQKENI. The V end lost 2 bases, the J end lost 3 bases, and 10 bases lay between the germline ends. CDR3 length equals 15 residues. The CDR3 here is CASSPEGQSNEKLFF. As DNA, the CDR3 is TGTGCCAGCTCACCAGAAGGACAGTCTAATGAAAAACTGTTTTTT.

J is TRBJ2-1 and V is TRBV6-4, with D maybe TRBD1 (5 bases). CDR3 length equals 15 residues. Germline CDR1 and CDR2: MRHNA and SNTAGT. Trimming left V 5 bases short and J 1 base short, with 12 bases between. CDR3 DNA sequence: TGTGCCAGCAGTTTCGACAGTGCGTCCTACAATGAGCAGTTCTTC. This codes for CASSFDSASYNEQFF.

There are a few counts of this clone. The gene calls are TRBV4-2 and TRBJ2-2, with 7 bases lining up with TRBD2. The CDR3 is 16 amino acids. The V gene end was trimmed by 0 bases and the J gene end by 10 bases; junction bases not matched to a gene: 11. The germline gives CDR1 LGHNA, CDR2 YNFKEQ. Written as DNA, the CDR3 is TGTGCCAGCAGCCAAGATCGGGACTACCTCCCCGAGGAGCTGTTTTTT. It is translated as CASSQDRDYLPEELFF.

V usage is TRBV7-8 and J usage is TRBJ2-1; the D gene could be TRBD1 or TRBD2 (6 bases each). V was shortened by 0 bases and J by 7 bases, with 13 bases between the two germline ends. CDR1 is SGHVS, CDR2 FQNEAQ, per germline. The CDR3 is made up of 15 amino acids. The CDR3 DNA reads as TGTGCCAGCAGCTTAGCGTTTCGGGGGCCAAATGAGCAGTTCTTC. Translation: CASSLAFRGPNEQFF.

The chain uses TRBV5-5 and TRBJ1-2; D is undetermined. Trimming shortened V by 2 bases and J by 8 bases, and 10 bases separated the two germline ends. This CDR3 comprises 12 residues. The germline V gene has CDR1 SGHKS and CDR2 YYEKEE (reference sequence). The CDR3: CASSLGPLGYTF. The CDR3 nucleotides are TGTGCCAGCAGCTTAGGCCCACTGGGCTACACCTTC.

V and J are TRBV19 and TRBJ2-5; the match to TRBD1 covers 7 bases. CDR1 is LNHDA and CDR2 is SQIVND in the germline V gene (reference sequence). The CDR3 runs to 14 residues. V gave up 0 bases and J gave up 4 bases; unmatched junction bases: 2. The CDR3 sequence: CASSIDHRGETQYF. In nucleotides, the CDR3 is TGTGCCAGTAGTATAGATCACAGGGGAGAGACCCAGTACTTC.

This rearrangement joins TRBV30 to TRBJ2-7, with D hard to call. This CDR3 comprises 13 residues. The V and J ends lost 7 bases and 5 bases respectively, with 18 bases between them. From germline, CDR1 is GTSNPN and CDR2 SVGIG (reference sequence). CDR3 nucleotides: TGTGCCTTGAGAGTCTCCGGTTCCGACGAGCAGTACTTC. Protein product: CALRVSGSDEQYF.

This sequence joins TRBV5-6 and TRBJ1-5; perhaps TRBD1 as D (6 bases). CDR1 and CDR2 (germline): SGHDT, YYEEEE. V shed 4 bases and J shed 6 bases, with 20 bases lying between them. This CDR3 region has 16 residues. The CDR3 here is CASSRGYGGAGQPQHF. CDR3 sequence (DNA): TGTGCCAGCAGCCGGGGCTATGGGGGGGCAGGTCAGCCCCAGCATTTT.

This sequence joins TRBV4-1 and TRBJ1-5; D is uncertain. Germline CDR1 is MGHRA and CDR2 is YSYEKL. V gave up 1 base and J gave up 3 bases, with 13 bases separating them. The CDR3 is made up of 16 amino acids. CDR3 nucleotide sequence: TGCGCCAGCAGCCAAGCATTTACCCAGGACAATCAGCCCCAGCATTTT. Protein product: CASSQAFTQDNQPQHF.

The CDR3 nucleotides read TGTGCCATCAGCGGAATAGCGGGAGAGGGGACAGATACGCAGTATTTT. This encodes CAISGIAGEGTDTQYF. V and J are TRBV10-3 and TRBJ2-3; 9 bases are shared with TRBD2. From germline, CDR1 is ENHRY and CDR2 SYGVKD. This CDR3 has 16 residues. The V gene end was trimmed by 6 bases and the J gene end by 3 bases; junction bases not matched to a gene: 10.

J is TRBJ2-4 and V is TRBV15, with 12 bases aligning to TRBD1. The length of the CDR3 is 19 residues. J gave up 2 bases and V 3 bases, and 11 bases lay outside the gene matches. The germline CDR1 and CDR2 sequences are LNHNV and YYDKDF (reference sequence). CDR3 amino acids: CATSSGTGGDSWSKNIQYF. The DNA for the CDR3 is TGTGCCACCAGCAGCGGGACAGGGGGCGATTCTTGGTCCAAAAACATTCAGTACTTC.

This chain joins TRBV5-1 and TRBJ2-5, with 8 bases matching TRBD2. V was clipped by 0 bases and J by 0 bases; unmatched bases: 7. The germline V gene has CDR1 SGHRS and CDR2 YFSETQ. CDR3 size: 17 residues. CDR3 residues: CASSLEFGAGDQETQYF. The CDR3 region has the DNA TGCGCCAGCAGCTTGGAATTCGGAGCGGGAGACCAAGAGACCCAGTACTTC.

The chain carries TRBV7-6 and TRBJ2-2; D gene ambiguous. Germline-derived CDR1 and CDR2 are SGHVS and FNYEAQ. The CDR3 runs to 14 residues. The V gene lost 2 bases and the J gene lost 2 bases, with 6 bases spanning the gap. CDR3 region: CASSLIANTGELFF. For the CDR3, the DNA is TGTGCCAGCAGCTTAATTGCAAACACCGGGGAGCTGTTTTTT.

This chain joins TRBV24-1 and TRBJ1-2, with a possible D match to TRBD1 (5 bases). Trimming shortened V by 0 bases and J by 7 bases, and 14 bases separated the two germline ends. From germline, CDR1 is KGHDR and CDR2 SFDVKD. This CDR3 spans 15 amino acids. This chain's CDR3 is CATSDLSKGAVGYTF. The CDR3 DNA is TGTGCCACCAGTGATTTGTCGAAAGGGGCGGTTGGCTACACCTTC.

This chain connects TRBV27 to TRBJ1-1; D is unclear. Trimming stripped 3 bases from V and 0 bases from J, with 8 bases between. The CDR3 length is 14 residues. Per the germline V gene, CDR1 is MNHEY and CDR2 is SMNVEV (reference sequence). The CDR3 coding sequence is TGTGCCAGCAGTTTGCTGGCCATGAACACTGAAGCTTTCTTT. Its translation: CASSLLAMNTEAFF.

The gene calls are TRBV6-1 and TRBJ2-3; the match to TRBD2 covers 10 bases. With 4 bases clipped from V and 3 bases from J, the junction kept 7 bases outside the gene matches. CDR1 and CDR2 from the germline V gene are MNHNS and SASEGT. This CDR3 region has 16 residues. Here the CDR3 reads CASSALAGGTTDTQYF. The CDR3 DNA is TGTGCCAGCAGTGCCTTAGCGGGAGGAACGACAGATACGCAGTATTTT.

This clone was observed a single time. The chain links TRBV19 to TRBJ2-7, with D maybe TRBD2 (6 bases). V dropped 7 bases and J dropped 2 bases, with 18 bases sitting between them. The germline V gene has CDR1 LNHDA and CDR2 SQIVND (reference sequence). The CDR3 spans 15 residues. The CDR3 sequence: CASTPTRGKPYEQYF. CDR3 sequence (DNA): TGTGCCAGTACCCCGACTAGGGGTAAGCCCTACGAGCAGTACTTC. Using reference TRBV19 and TRBJ2-7 for the parts outside the CDR3, the full variable domain is DGGITQSPKYLFRKEGQNVTLSCEQNLNHDAMYWYRQDPGQGLRLIYYSQIVNDFQKGDIAEGYSVSREKKESFPLTVTSAQKNPTAFYLCASTPTRGKPYEQYFGPGTRLTVT.

The chain has TRBV14 and TRBJ2-1; D might be TRBD1 or TRBD2, each matching 7 bases. The ends were cut back, 1 base at V and 8 bases at J, with 12 bases in the middle. Germline V gene data show CDR1 as SGHDN and CDR2 as FVKESK. The CDR3 contains 14 residues. CDR3 DNA sequence: TGTGCCAGCAGCCAAGCTCAGGGGGGGGATGAGCAGTTCTTC. It encodes CASSQAQGGDEQFF.

The rearrangement uses TRBV25-1 and TRBJ1-2; 7 positions match TRBD1. The germline V gene encodes CDR1 MGHDK and CDR2 SYGVNS. V lost 6 bases and J lost 0; bases outside the gene matches: 4. The CDR3 spans 14 residues. As DNA, the CDR3 is TGTGCCAGCAGGGGGGACAGTCCTAACTATGGCTACACCTTC. As protein: CASRGDSPNYGYTF.

The rearrangement uses TRBV27 and TRBJ1-2, with TRBD1 identical over 8 bases. The CDR3 consists of 14 residues. V was pared by 4 bases and J by 7 bases, with 8 bases of the junction left unmatched. CDR1 and CDR2 from the germline V gene are MNHEY and SMNVEV (reference sequence). CDR3 nucleotide sequence: TGTGCCAGCAGTTCTCCGGACAGGGCGGGTGGCTACACCTTC. Translation: CASSSPDRAGGYTF.

J is TRBJ1-6 and V is TRBV6-5, with 10 bases fitting TRBD1. The CDR3 is 15 amino acids. Germline V gene data show CDR1 as MNHEY and CDR2 as SVGAGI. Unmatched junction bases numbered 8, after V lost 5 bases and J lost 10 bases. The CDR3 DNA reads as TGTGCCAGCAGTCCGGGACAGGGGCCTGGGTCACCCCTCCACTTT. It codes for CASSPGQGPGSPLHF.